One sample yielded the 19 T cell receptor beta chains listed below, sequenced in a study of cytomegalovirus exposure and HLA in healthy donors. Primers for the PCR totalled 60 Vbeta and 13 Jbeta. Sequencing used immunoSEQ multiplex PCR; TCRdb keeps in-frame clones, though not all of them. This repertoire shows 100,000 to 150,000 clones, around four fifths found once; its top ten account for approximately 1.1%. What was sequenced was PBMCs. The receptors here all came from a boy aged 10-17 years in good health and CMV-seronegative.

The chain links TRBV30 to TRBJ1-4; D may be TRBD1 (5 bases). CDR3 length: 13 amino acids. Germline V gene sequence: CDR1 GTSNPN, CDR2 SVGIG (reference sequence). V lost 3 bases and J 5 bases, leaving 10 bases between the germline ends. CDR3 coding DNA: TGTGCCTGGAGAGGACAACCGAATGAAAAACTGTTTTTT. Protein product: CAWRGQPNEKLFF.

This clone was counted a few times. The chain is built from TRBV7-9 and TRBJ1-1, with D unresolved. V gave up 5 bases and J gave up 4 bases, with 14 bases separating them. Germline lookup yields CDR1 SEHNR and CDR2 FQNEAQ (reference sequence). The CDR3 totals 14 residues. Written as DNA, the CDR3 is TGTGCCAGCAGCAGAGAGGGTGGGAGCACTGAAGCTTTCTTT. It encodes CASSREGGSTEAFF.

The V gene is TRBV2, the J gene TRBJ2-7; a weak D match, TRBD2 (6 bases). Looked up from germline, CDR1 is SNHLY and CDR2 is FYNNEI. The CDR3 sequence is 14 residues long. Deletions cut 1 base from V and 2 bases from J, with 9 bases between. The CDR3 DNA reads as TGTGCCAGCAGTGAAGGCGGGGCAACCTACGAGCAGTACTTC. Translated: CASSEGGATYEQYF.

This chain links TRBV10-3 with TRBJ2-7, with 11 bases lining up with TRBD2. After removal of 0 bases from V and 2 bases from J, the junction contained 3 bases not matched to a gene. The CDR3 consists of 16 residues. The germline CDR1 and CDR2 sequences are ENHRY and SYGVKD. The CDR3 DNA sequence: TGTGCCATCAGTGAGTCGGGGACTAGCGGAACCTACGAGCAGTACTTC. This sequence encodes CAISESGTSGTYEQYF.

This clone was seen once. The chain is built from TRBV5-1 and TRBJ2-5; D is unclear. Germline assignment: CDR1 SGHRS and CDR2 YFSETQ. The CDR3 has 15 amino acids. Trimming removed 1 base at V and 4 bases at J, with 14 bases between. The CDR3 region has the DNA TGCGCCAGCAGCTTGTCCTTGTCCCGAGGAGAGACCCAGTACTTC. Protein product: CASSLSLSRGETQYF.

This clone was observed a single time. This sequence joins TRBV27 and TRBJ2-2; 8 bases match TRBD2. Looked up from germline, CDR1 is MNHEY and CDR2 is SMNVEV (reference sequence). Trimming removed 2 bases from V and 5 bases from J; junction bases left unmatched: 10. This CDR3 is built from 17 residues. The CDR3 here is CASSLEDPGGNTGELFF. CDR3 DNA: TGTGCCAGCAGTTTAGAGGATCCGGGAGGGAATACCGGGGAGCTGTTTTTT.

This chain joins TRBV21-1 and TRBJ1-5. TRBV21-1 is reported as a pseudogene. CDR3 size: 11 residues. CDR3 residues: CASSNRQPQHF. The CDR3 DNA follows: TGTGCCAGCAGCAACCGGCAGCCCCAGCATTTT.

The J gene is TRBJ1-1, the V gene TRBV5-4, with D unclear. CDR3 length: 14 residues. V lost 5 bases and J 2 bases, leaving 13 bases between the germline ends. Per germline, CDR1 SGHNT and CDR2 YYREEE (reference sequence). The CDR3 DNA is TGTGCCAGCAGTCCACGCGGGAGTAACACTGAAGCTTTCTTT. Translating it yields CASSPRGSNTEAFF.

This clone came up once. The V and J genes are TRBV6-5 and TRBJ1-2, with D unresolved. Trimming took off 10 bases at V and 4 bases at J, with 13 bases between the two ends. Germline lookup yields CDR1 MNHEY and CDR2 SVGAGI. The CDR3 spans 12 residues. The CDR3 spells CATLEGSYGYTF. CDR3 bases: TGTGCCACCCTCGAGGGATCCTATGGCTACACCTTC.

This chain uses TRBV6-6 with TRBJ1-2; D is possibly TRBD1 (6 bases). CDR1 is MNHNY and CDR2 is SVGAGI in the germline V gene (reference sequence). Trimming shortened V by 5 bases and J by 11 bases, and 12 bases separated the two germline ends. The CDR3 has 11 amino acids. Here the CDR3 reads CASSLSQGYTF. The CDR3 coding sequence is TGTGCCAGCAGTCTATCACAGGGATACACCTTC.

This clone was detected once. The chain has TRBV19 and TRBJ2-2, with TRBD2 identical over 12 bases. V dropped 8 bases and J dropped 12; count of bases not matched to a gene: 10. The germline V gene has CDR1 LNHDA and CDR2 SQIVND (reference sequence). This CDR3 comprises 14 residues. DNA of the CDR3: TGTGCCAGTGGGCGGACTAGCGGGGTGGAGAAGCTGTTTTTT. Translated: CASGRTSGVEKLFF.

This clone was counted between two and nine times. The chain carries TRBV4-3 and TRBJ1-1; D is unclear. In germline, CDR1 is LGHNA, CDR2 YSLEER. Trimming left V 0 bases short and J 3 bases short, with 11 bases between. CDR3 length: 15 amino acids. The CDR3 DNA is TGCGCCAGCAGCCAAGAAGCGCACGGGGACACTGAAGCTTTCTTT. The encoded protein is CASSQEAHGDTEAFF.

The V gene is TRBV27, the J gene TRBJ1-1; D gene unclear. CDR3 length: 14 amino acids. Germline V CDR1 and CDR2: MNHEY, SMNVEV (reference sequence). The ends were cut back, 7 bases at V and 5 bases at J, with 17 bases in the middle. CDR3 protein: CASTMRREGTEAFF. CDR3 in DNA: TGTGCCAGCACCATGCGAAGGGAGGGAACTGAAGCTTTCTTT.

There are a few counts of this clone. This chain connects TRBV6-5 to TRBJ1-1; the match to TRBD1 covers 8 bases. The J segment lost 4 bases and the V segment lost 9 bases, leaving 7 bases of the junction unmatched. The CDR3 sequence is 13 residues long. Germline lookup yields CDR1 MNHEY and CDR2 SVGAGI. The CDR3 spells CASQDREGTEAFF. Here the CDR3 DNA reads TGTGCCAGTCAGGACAGGGAGGGCACTGAAGCTTTCTTT.

This chain uses TRBV5-1 with TRBJ1-2; tentatively, D is TRBD1 (5 bases). The CDR3 runs 14 residues. The V gene's germline CDR1 is SGHRS and CDR2 YFSETQ. V lost 2 bases to trimming and J lost 0 bases, with 8 bases between them. CDR3 in DNA: TGCGCCAGCAGCTTTCAAGGGGCTAACTATGGCTACACCTTC. This encodes CASSFQGANYGYTF.

There are a few counts of this clone. This chain connects TRBV12-5 to TRBJ2-6; D is undetermined. This CDR3 spans 14 amino acids. The V end was cut by 8 bases, the J end by 0 bases, with 8 bases between. Germline values: CDR1 LGHNT, CDR2 FRNRAP. In nucleotides, the CDR3 is TGTGCTAGTCTAGGATACTCTGGGGCCAACGTCCTGACTTTC. It specifies CASLGYSGANVLTF.

V is TRBV5-3 and J is TRBJ1-4; D gene ambiguous. Being an ORF, TRBV5-3 has a function that is uncertain. This CDR3 has 15 residues. Between the trimmed V and J ends, which lost 8 bases and 8 bases, there was a span of 22 bases. The CDR3 here is CASTYDGSSEEKLFF. The CDR3 nucleotides are TGTGCCAGCACCTATGACGGGTCGAGCGAAGAAAAACTGTTTTTT.

The chain joins TRBV7-2 to TRBJ2-3, with TRBD2 as a possible D gene (5 bases). Germline V gene sequence: CDR1 SGHTA, CDR2 FQGNSA. V was pared by 5 bases and J by 10 bases, with 13 bases between. The CDR3 runs to 12 residues. The CDR3 reads CASSRMLEAQYF. In DNA, the CDR3 is TGTGCCAGCAGCAGGATGCTGGAGGCGCAGTATTTT.

This clone was counted a single time. The chain carries TRBV4-3 and TRBJ1-2, with no clear D. This CDR3 is 13 amino acids long. Germline CDR1 is LGHNA and CDR2 is YSLEER. Trimming removed 0 bases at V and 8 bases at J, with 10 bases between. DNA for the CDR3: TGCGCCAGCAGCCAAGACCCCCCGGGGGGCTACACCTTC. This encodes CASSQDPPGGYTF.